The clone carrying this TCR beta chain has ten or more counts. TCRdb processed the 5' RACE reads anew with MiXCR; each CDR3 protein has one entry. Of fewer than 200,000 distinct CDR3 sequences listed, 15% to 20% are singletons. This record comes from a study of CD8 T cells in ankylosing spondylitis. Trimming removed 3 bases at V and 5 bases at J, with 4 bases between. The CDR3 runs to 11 residues. The chain combines TRBV12-3 or TRBV12-4 with TRBJ1-1; D ambiguous. Input material: blood, either unsorted or a sorted T cell fraction (not recorded which). The receptor was derived from a male donor under 30 with ankylosing spondylitis or in good health (not recorded which). The CDR3 is CASSLETEAFF. CDR3 in DNA: TGTGCCAGCAGTTTGGAGACTGAAGCTTTCTTT.